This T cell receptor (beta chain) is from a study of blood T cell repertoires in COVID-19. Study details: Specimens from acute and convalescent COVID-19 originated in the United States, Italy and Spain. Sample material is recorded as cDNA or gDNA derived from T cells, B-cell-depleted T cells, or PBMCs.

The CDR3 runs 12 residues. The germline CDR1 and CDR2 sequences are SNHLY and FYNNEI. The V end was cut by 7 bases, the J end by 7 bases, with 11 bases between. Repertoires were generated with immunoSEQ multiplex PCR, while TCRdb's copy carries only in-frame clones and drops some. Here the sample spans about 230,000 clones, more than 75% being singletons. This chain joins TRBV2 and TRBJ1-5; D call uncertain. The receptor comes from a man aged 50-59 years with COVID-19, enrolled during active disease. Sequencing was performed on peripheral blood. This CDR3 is CASKATSQPQHF. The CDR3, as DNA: TGTGCCAGCAAGGCGACATCACAGCCCCAGCATTTT.